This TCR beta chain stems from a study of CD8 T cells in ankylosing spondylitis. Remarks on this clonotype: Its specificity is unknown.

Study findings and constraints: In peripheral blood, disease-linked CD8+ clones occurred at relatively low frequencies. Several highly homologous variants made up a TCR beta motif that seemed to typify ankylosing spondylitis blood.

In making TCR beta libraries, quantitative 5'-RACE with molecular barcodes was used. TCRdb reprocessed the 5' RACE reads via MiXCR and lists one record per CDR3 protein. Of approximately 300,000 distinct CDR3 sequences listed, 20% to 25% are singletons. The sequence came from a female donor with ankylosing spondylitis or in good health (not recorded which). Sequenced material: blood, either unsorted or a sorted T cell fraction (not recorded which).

CDR3 nucleotide sequence: TGTGCCAGCACCCCGCGAGGGCGACTTAACACCGGGGAGCTGTTTTTT. Its translation is CASTPRGRLNTGELFF. This chain uses TRBV7-9 with TRBJ2-2, with D maybe TRBD2 (5 bases). V was pared by 7 bases and J by 2 bases, with 17 bases between. This CDR3 is built from 16 residues. Germline V gene sequence: CDR1 SEHNR, CDR2 FQNEAQ (reference sequence). The full variable domain, with the rest looked up from reference TRBV7-9 and TRBJ2-2, is DTGVSQNPRHKITKRGQNVTFRCDPISEHNRLYWYRQTLGQGPEFLTYFQNEAQLEKSRLLSDRFSAERPKGSFSTLEIQRTEQGDSAMYLCASTPRGRLNTGELFFGEGSRLTVL.